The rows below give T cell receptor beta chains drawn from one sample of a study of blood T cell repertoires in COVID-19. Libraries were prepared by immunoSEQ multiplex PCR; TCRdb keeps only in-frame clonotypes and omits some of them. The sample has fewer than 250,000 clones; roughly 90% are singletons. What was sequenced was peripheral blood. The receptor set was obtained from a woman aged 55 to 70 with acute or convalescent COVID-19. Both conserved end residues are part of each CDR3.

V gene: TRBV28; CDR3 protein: CASRRGSRNTEAFF
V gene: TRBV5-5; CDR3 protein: CASSLAQTGYNYGYTF
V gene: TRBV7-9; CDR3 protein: CASSPSGVGRGENTEAFF
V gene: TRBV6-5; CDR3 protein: CASIPSGGYNEQFF
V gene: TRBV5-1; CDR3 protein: CASSLNSRTDTQYF
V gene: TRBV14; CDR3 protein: CASSQVLGGGYTF
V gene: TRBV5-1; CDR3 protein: CASSGQGADGYTF
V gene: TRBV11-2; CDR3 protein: CASRRGLGAFF
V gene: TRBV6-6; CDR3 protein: CASSSEGEAFF
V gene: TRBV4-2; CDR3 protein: CASSQNRDSRGPSNYGYTF
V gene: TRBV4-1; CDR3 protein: CASSHGSGRASYNEQFF
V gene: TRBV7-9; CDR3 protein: CASSLATGVGGYTF
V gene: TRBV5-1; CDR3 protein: CASSRQGTGELFF
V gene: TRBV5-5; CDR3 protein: CASSLLRERKTQYF
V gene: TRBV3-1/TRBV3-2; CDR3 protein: CASSQDPHASPHVSYNEQFF
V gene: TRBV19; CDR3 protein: CASSIEGRGPNEQFF
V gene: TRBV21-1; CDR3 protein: CASSKDRGQGGEQFF
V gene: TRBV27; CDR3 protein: CASSVSAELNEQYF
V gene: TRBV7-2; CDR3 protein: CASSPSSRGQGGMKYF
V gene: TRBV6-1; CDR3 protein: CASSDAMQAPAFF
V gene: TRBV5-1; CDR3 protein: CASSLEGSQPQHF
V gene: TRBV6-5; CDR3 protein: CASRGQGMREQFF
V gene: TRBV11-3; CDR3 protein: CASSPDREETQYF
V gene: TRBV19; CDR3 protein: CASSTPKLAGGPGAQYF
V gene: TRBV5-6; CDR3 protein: CASSPTATFPLPRGYTF
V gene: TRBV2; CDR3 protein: CASRGRDSLNLETQYF
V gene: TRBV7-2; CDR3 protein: CASSLRRGTDTQYF
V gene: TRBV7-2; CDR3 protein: CASSPGLAGVYEQYF
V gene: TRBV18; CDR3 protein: CASSPLLAGGQETQYF
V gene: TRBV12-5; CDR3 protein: CASGRTQNTEAFF
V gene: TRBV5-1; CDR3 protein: CASSLDSQEAVANTGELFF
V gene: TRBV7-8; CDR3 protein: CASSQLAGVRNEQFF
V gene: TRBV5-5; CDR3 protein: CASSRGQSYGYTF
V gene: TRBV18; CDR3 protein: CASSPDSGNQPQHF
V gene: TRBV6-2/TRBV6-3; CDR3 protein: CASSYSVTGERTF
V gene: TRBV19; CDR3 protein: CASSIEPGHGYTF
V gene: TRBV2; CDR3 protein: CASSNIYEQYF
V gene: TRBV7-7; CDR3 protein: CASSSGLAPTAEQFF
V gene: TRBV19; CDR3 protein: CASTSGQRSYGYTF
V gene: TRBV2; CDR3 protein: CASSAEGASTEAFF
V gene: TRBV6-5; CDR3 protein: CASSTGGLNEQYF
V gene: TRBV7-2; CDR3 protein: CASSLSRAAYEQYF
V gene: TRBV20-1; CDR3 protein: CSASSSGTGDNQPQHF
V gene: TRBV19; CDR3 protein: CASSTGIGNTIYF
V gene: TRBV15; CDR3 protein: CATSTPQEQETQYF
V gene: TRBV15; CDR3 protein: CATSRGGSGNTIYF
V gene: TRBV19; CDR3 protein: CASSGWTNEKLFF
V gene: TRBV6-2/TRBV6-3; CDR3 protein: CASSYQTASYEQYF
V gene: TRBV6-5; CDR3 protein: CASSYEGVSHNEQFF
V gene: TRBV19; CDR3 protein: CASSIDKRGAYGYTF
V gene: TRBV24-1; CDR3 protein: CATSESRTAHNEQFF
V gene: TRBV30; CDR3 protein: CAWSVEFGSGNQPQHF
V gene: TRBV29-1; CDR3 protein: CSVGRMGGGQETQYF
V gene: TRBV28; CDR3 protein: CASSFRPPGTGGATNEKLFF
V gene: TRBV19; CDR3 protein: CASSIKRQGSTEAFF
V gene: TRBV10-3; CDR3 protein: CAISESAGTNQPQHF
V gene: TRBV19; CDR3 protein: CASSFGGNTEAFF
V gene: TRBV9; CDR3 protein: CASSVASGLLADTQYF